This T cell receptor beta chain emerged from a study of cytomegalovirus exposure and HLA in healthy donors. Study-level background: Among about 179 million T cells, an earlier analysis found 117 million unique TCR beta sequences.

In the case of this clone: Its antigen is unidentified.

Researchers ran the PCR with 60 Vbeta and 13 Jbeta primers. This table comes from immunoSEQ multiplex PCR, and its TCRdb copy is limited to in-frame clones, with some not included. In the table there are roughly 190,000 clones, roughly 77% of which are singletons. Germline V gene sequence: CDR1 PRHDT, CDR2 FYEKMQ (reference sequence). Trimming removed 5 bases from V and 0 bases from J, with 15 bases in between. The CDR3 consists of 16 residues. Study observations and caveats: Cytomegalovirus-associated status was assigned to approximately 160 TCR beta chains. A later analysis showed TCR association rates differing by HLA locus, peaking at DRB1 and lowest at HLA-C. One variant, a missense change in DCLRE1C, was linked in a later analysis to TCR beta V- and J-gene trimming.

The chain recombines TRBV13 with TRBJ2-3; D might be TRBD1 (5 bases). Input material: PBMCs. The TCR comes from a woman aged 25 to 45 in good health and CMV-seropositive. CDR3 nucleotides: TGTGCCAGCAGCCAAGTAAGGCAGGGAAGCACAGATACGCAGTATTTT. Its protein product is CASSQVRQGSTDTQYF.